The clone carrying this T cell receptor (beta chain) was counted at least ten times. The sample is drawn from a study of T-cell reconstitution after alpha-beta-depleted transplantation in children. Preparing the TCRbeta library involved the use of unique molecular identifiers. TCRdb used MiXCR to reprocess the PCR reads, holding one entry per CDR3 protein. The data contain about 610,000 distinct CDR3 sequences, over 9.5% of them singletons. The V and J ends lost 3 bases and 9 bases respectively, with 16 bases between them. The CDR3 is 14 amino acids. Germline values: CDR1 SGHRS, CDR2 YFSETQ. This sequence joins TRBV5-1 and TRBJ2-1; perhaps D is TRBD1 or TRBD2 (5 bases each). Sequenced here: PBMCs from the stem cell graft donor, sampled from the stem cell graft. This TCR was sampled from a human donor who donated a stem cell graft to a child with acute myeloid leukemia. Here the CDR3 DNA reads TGCGCCAGCAGCTCCGGGACCCTCGAGGGTGAGCAGTTCTTC. Protein product: CASSSGTLEGEQFF.